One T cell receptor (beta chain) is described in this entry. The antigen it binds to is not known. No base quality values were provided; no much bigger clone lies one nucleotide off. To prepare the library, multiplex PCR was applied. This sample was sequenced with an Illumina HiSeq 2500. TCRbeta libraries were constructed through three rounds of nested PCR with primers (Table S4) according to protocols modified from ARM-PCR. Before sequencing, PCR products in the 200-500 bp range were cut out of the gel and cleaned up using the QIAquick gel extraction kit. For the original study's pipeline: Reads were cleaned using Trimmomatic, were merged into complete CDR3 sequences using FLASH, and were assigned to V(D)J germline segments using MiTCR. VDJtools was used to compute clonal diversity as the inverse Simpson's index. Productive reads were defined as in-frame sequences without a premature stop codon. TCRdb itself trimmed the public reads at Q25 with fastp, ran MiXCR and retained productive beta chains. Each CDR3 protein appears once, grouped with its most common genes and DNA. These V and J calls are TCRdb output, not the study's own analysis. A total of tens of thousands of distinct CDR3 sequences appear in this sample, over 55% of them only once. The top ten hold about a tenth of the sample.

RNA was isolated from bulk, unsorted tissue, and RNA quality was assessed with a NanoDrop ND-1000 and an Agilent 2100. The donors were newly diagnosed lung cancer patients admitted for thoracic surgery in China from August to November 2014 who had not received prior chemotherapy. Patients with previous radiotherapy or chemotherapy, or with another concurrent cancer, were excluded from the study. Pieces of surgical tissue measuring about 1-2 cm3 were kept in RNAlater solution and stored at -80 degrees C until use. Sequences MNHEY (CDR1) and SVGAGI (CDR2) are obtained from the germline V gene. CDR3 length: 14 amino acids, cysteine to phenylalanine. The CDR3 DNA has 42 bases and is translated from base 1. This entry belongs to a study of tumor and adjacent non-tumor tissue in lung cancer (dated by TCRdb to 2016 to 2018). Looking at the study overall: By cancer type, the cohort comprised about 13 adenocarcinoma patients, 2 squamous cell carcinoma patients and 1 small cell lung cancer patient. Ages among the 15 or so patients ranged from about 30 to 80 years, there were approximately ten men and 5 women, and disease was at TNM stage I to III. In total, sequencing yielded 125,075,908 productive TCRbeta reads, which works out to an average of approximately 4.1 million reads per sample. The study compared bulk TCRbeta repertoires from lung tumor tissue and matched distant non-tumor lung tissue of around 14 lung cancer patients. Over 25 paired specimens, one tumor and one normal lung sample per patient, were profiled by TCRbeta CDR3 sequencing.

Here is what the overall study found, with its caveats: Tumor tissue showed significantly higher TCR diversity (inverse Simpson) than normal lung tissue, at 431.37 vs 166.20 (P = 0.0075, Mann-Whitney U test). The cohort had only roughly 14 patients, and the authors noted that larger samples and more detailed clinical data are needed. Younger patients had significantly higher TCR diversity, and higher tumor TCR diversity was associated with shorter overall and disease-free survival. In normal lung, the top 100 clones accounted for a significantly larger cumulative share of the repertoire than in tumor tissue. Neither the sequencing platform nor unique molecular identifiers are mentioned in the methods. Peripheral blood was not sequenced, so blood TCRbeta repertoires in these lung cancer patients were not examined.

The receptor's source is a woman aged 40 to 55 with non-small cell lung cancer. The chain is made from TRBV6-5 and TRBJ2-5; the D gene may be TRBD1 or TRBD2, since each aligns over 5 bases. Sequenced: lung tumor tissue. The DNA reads TGTGTCAACAGTTACGGGGCAGCCCAAGAGACCCAGTACTTC. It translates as CVNSYGAAQETQYF.